These 14 T cell receptor beta chains were sequenced from one sample in a study of vaccination effects on CD4 cells after COVID-19. Antigen-specific CD4+ T cells were expanded with viral peptide pools in the ViraFEST assay before sequencing. Cultured cells yielded isolated CD4+ T cells after more than nine days. Recipients of the vaccine had no prior SARS-CoV-2 infection and negative nucleocapsid antibodies. Profiling relied on immunoSEQ multiplex PCR, and the TCRdb table lists in-frame clones only, not all of them. The table shows around 68,000 clones, with over 70% occurring only once. No cognate antigen is known for these TCRs. The specimen comprised CD4+ T cells from PBMCs cultured with SARS-CoV-2 spike peptides, sampled before COVID-19 vaccination. The receptor source for this set is a human donor who received a COVID-19 vaccine.

The chain couples TRBV6-6 to TRBJ2-2; TRBD1 agrees at 10 bases. The CDR3 sequence is 13 residues long. Germline V gene sequence: CDR1 MNHNY, CDR2 SVGAGI (reference sequence). V was clipped by 8 bases and J by 5 bases; unmatched bases: 2. The CDR3 spells CASGTGVTGELFF. The CDR3 bases are TGTGCCAGCGGGACAGGGGTTACCGGGGAGCTGTTTTTT.

The V call is TRBV7-3, the J call TRBJ2-3, with D possibly TRBD1 on 6 matching bases. The CDR3 is 16 residues long. Trimming took off 1 base at V and 4 bases at J, with 15 bases between the two ends. In germline, CDR1 is SGHTA, CDR2 FQGTGA. CDR3 nucleotides: TGTGCCAGCAGCTTAAACCCAGGACAGTTCCCAGATACGCAGTATTTT. Amino acid sequence: CASSLNPGQFPDTQYF.

This rearrangement joins TRBV18 to TRBJ2-5, with TRBD2 as a possible D gene (5 bases). V lost 2 bases, J lost 9 bases, and 19 bases lay in between. Germline V gives CDR1 KGHSH, CDR2 LQKENI. CDR3 length: 15 amino acids. The CDR3 loop reads CASSPGGDSRLSQYF. The CDR3 region has the DNA TGTGCCAGCTCACCAGGAGGCGACTCCCGCCTATCCCAGTACTTC.

The gene calls are TRBV11-2 and TRBJ1-3; a possible D gene is TRBD1 (5 bases). Per germline, CDR1 SGHAT and CDR2 FQNNGV. Trimming left V 7 bases short and J 0 bases short, with 22 bases between. This CDR3 has 18 residues. CDR3 nucleotides: TGTGCCAGCACCTCGAGGGGAGGGTCTTCTTTCTCTGGAAACACCATATATTTT. Translating gives CASTSRGGSSFSGNTIYF.

The chain is built from TRBV7-7 and TRBJ2-3; possibly TRBD2 for D (6 bases). The CDR3 is made up of 13 amino acids. V was cut by 5 bases and J by 8 bases, with 14 bases left in between. Germline V gene lookup returns CDR1 SSHAT and CDR2 FNYEAQ (reference sequence). The CDR3 reads CASSLGTEGTQYF. The CDR3 DNA reads TGTGCCAGCAGCCTCGGCACGGAGGGTACGCAGTATTTT.

The chain couples TRBV6-5 to TRBJ2-5, with D tentatively TRBD2 (7 bases). CDR1 MNHEY and CDR2 SVGAGI come from the germline V gene. The CDR3 extends over 14 amino acids. The germline V and J ends were trimmed by 7 bases and 4 bases, with 16 bases remaining between them. Written as DNA, the CDR3 is TGTGCCAGCAAAGGCCAAGGGGGGGGAGAGACCCAGTACTTC. Amino acids: CASKGQGGGETQYF.

In this sample, this clone turned up a few times. The chain joins TRBV5-1 to TRBJ2-1, with 9 bases aligning to TRBD1. With V trimmed by 2 bases and J by 3 bases, 6 bases remained unmatched. This CDR3 has 16 amino acids. Germline loops: CDR1 SGHRS, CDR2 YFSETQ. The CDR3 sequence: CASSFQGGQGYNEQFF. The CDR3 nucleotides read TGCGCCAGCAGCTTCCAGGGGGGACAGGGCTACAATGAGCAGTTCTTC.

The chain joins TRBV19 to TRBJ1-6, with D perhaps TRBD1 (5 bases). CDR3 size: 15 residues. CDR1 is LNHDA and CDR2 is SQIVND in the germline V gene (reference sequence). Trimming stripped 7 bases from V and 8 bases from J, with 18 bases between. The CDR3 is CASNLRQSPHSPLHF. The CDR3 DNA follows: TGTGCCAGTAACCTCCGACAGTCCCCGCATTCACCCCTCCACTTT. Supplemented by reference TRBV19 and TRBJ1-6, the full variable domain reads DGGITQSPKYLFRKEGQNVTLSCEQNLNHDAMYWYRQDPGQGLRLIYYSQIVNDFQKGDIAEGYSVSREKKESFPLTVTSAQKNPTAFYLCASNLRQSPHSPLHFGNGTRLTVT.

The rearrangement links TRBV5-8 to TRBJ2-6, with D possibly matching TRBD1 (6 bases). The ends were cut back, 2 bases at V and 1 base at J, with 13 bases in the middle. The CDR3 has 17 residues. Germline CDR1 and CDR2: SGHTS and YDEGEE. DNA of the CDR3: TGTGCCAGCAGCTTCGGGACAATTTCTTCTGGGGCCAACGTCCTGACTTTC. This gives the protein CASSFGTISSGANVLTF.

Written as DNA, the CDR3 is TGTGCCAGCAGCCAAGGGGCACGCGCGGGGCAAGAGACCCAGTACTTC. This codes for CASSQGARAGQETQYF. V gene TRBV14 combines with J gene TRBJ2-5; tentative D call: TRBD2 (6 bases). V was trimmed by 1 base and J by 2 bases, leaving 14 bases between them. Germline assignment: CDR1 SGHDN and CDR2 FVKESK. The CDR3 runs 16 residues. The full variable domain, completed using reference TRBV14 and TRBJ2-5, is EAGVTQFPSHSVIEKGQTVTLRCDPISGHDNLYWYRRVMGKEIKFLLHFVKESKQDESGMPNNRFLAERTGGTYSTLKVQPAELEDSGVYFCASSQGARAGQETQYFGPGTRLLVL.

The CDR3: CASSLEGTRSFTDTQYF. The CDR3 nucleotides read TGCGCCAGCAGCTTGGAGGGGACAAGGAGTTTTACAGATACGCAGTATTTT. The chain has TRBV5-1 and TRBJ2-3; D may be TRBD1 (6 bases). V shed 0 bases and J shed 3 bases, with 17 bases lying between them. The CDR3 runs 17 residues. CDR1 and CDR2 (germline): SGHRS, YFSETQ.

This chain connects TRBV28 to TRBJ2-7; unclear D gene. Trimming left V 8 bases short and J 5 bases short, with 13 bases between. This CDR3 contains 12 residues. Germline-derived CDR1 and CDR2 are MDHEN and SYDVKM. CDR3 nucleotides: TGTGCCAGCCGTCTCCCGGGCCACGAGCAGTACGTC. Protein: CASRLPGHEQYV.

V gene TRBV12-5 combines with J gene TRBJ2-1; perhaps TRBD1 as D (5 bases). V was cut by 4 bases and J by 8 bases, with 6 bases left in between. This CDR3 has 11 residues. CDR1 and CDR2 (germline): LGHNT, FRNRAP. CDR3 protein: CASGWGDEQFF. The CDR3 nucleotides read TGTGCTAGTGGTTGGGGCGATGAGCAGTTCTTC.

The chain combines TRBV6-5 with TRBJ1-2, with D hard to call. Trimming pared 7 bases from V and 3 bases from J, leaving 9 bases between. Germline values: CDR1 MNHEY, CDR2 SVGAGI. This CDR3 has 12 amino acids. The CDR3 bases are TGTGCCAGCACAGGACGGGACTATGGCTACACCTTC. Translated: CASTGRDYGYTF.